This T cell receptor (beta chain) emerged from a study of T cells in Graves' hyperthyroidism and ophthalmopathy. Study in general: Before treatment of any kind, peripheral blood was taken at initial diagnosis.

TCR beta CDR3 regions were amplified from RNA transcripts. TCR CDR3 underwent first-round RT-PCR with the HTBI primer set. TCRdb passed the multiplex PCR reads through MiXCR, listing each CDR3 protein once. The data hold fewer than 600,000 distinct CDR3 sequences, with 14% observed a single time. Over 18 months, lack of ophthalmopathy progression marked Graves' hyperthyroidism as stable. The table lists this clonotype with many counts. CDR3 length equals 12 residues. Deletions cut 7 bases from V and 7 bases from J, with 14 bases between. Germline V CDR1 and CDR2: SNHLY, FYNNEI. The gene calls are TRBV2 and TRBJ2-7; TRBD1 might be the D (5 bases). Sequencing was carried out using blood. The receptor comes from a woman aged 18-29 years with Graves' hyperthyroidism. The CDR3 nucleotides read TGTGCCAGCACCCAGGGCTGGGAAGAGCAGTACGTC. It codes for CASTQGWEEQYV.